One sample yielded the 25 T cell receptor beta chains listed below, sequenced in a study of monozygotic twins with inflammatory bowel disease. TCRdb re-called the 5' RACE reads and catalogs CDR3 proteins one per entry, DNA excluded. The ten top clones account for approximately 2.8%, within a sample of about 380,000 distinct CDR3 sequences. Material for sequencing was blood. The receptors stem from a human donor with ulcerative colitis or Crohn's disease, or a healthy co-twin of an affected twin (not recorded which).

The J gene is TRBJ2-3, the V gene TRBV5-1; TCRdb's D call of TRBD1 is untestable without DNA. CDR1 and CDR2 (germline): SGHRS, YFSETQ. The CDR3 sequence is 17 residues long. This CDR3 reads CASSKSTGLYSTDTQYF.

The chain couples TRBV7-3 to TRBJ2-1. Germline values: CDR1 SGHTA, CDR2 FQGTGA. CDR3 length equals 15 residues. CDR3 protein: CASSLEQGSYNEQFF.

This rearrangement joins TRBV6-2 or TRBV6-3 to TRBJ2-2; TCRdb names TRBD2, which stays unverified in the absence of DNA. The CDR3 covers 15 residues. The V gene's germline CDR1 is MNHEY and CDR2 SVGEGT. CDR3 residues: CASSYWLAGTGELFF.

The chain joins TRBV4-3 to TRBJ2-1; TCRdb returns TRBD1, unconfirmable since there is no DNA. The CDR3 sequence is 15 residues long. Germline lookup yields CDR1 LGHNA and CDR2 YSLEER. CDR3 in amino acids: CASSQEGYQRDEQFF.

The rearrangement links TRBV25-1 to TRBJ2-5. This CDR3 region has 17 residues. Germline V CDR1 and CDR2: MGHDK, SYGVNS. CDR3 loop: CASSEGVWARREETQYF.

The chain combines TRBV3-1 with TRBJ1-2; TCRdb designates TRBD1, a call that cannot be tested without DNA. Germline values: CDR1 LGHDT, CDR2 YNNKEL (reference sequence). The CDR3 sequence is 17 residues long. CDR3 loop: CASSQTQGRLINYGYTF.

The genes are TRBV6-1 and TRBJ2-7; without DNA, the TCRdb call of TRBD1 cannot be checked. The CDR3 has 13 residues. Germline V gene sequence: CDR1 MNHNS, CDR2 SASEGT. The CDR3 loop is CASSQGIAYEQYF.

The chain has TRBV6-2 or TRBV6-3 and TRBJ2-3; TCRdb lists TRBD2, though no DNA is available to test this call. The CDR3 consists of 18 residues. The V gene's germline CDR1 is MNHEY and CDR2 SVGEGT. CDR3: CASSYDATSGGITDTQYF.

The CDR3 here is CASSQGGGIQPQHF. This chain connects TRBV21-1 to TRBJ1-5; TCRdb lists TRBD1, though no DNA is available to test this call. TRBV21-1 is annotated as a pseudogene. The CDR3 loop spans 14 amino acids.

This chain connects TRBV7-2 to TRBJ1-2; TCRdb's D call, TRBD1, is unchecked because there is no DNA. The CDR3 is 14 residues long. CDR1 SGHTA and CDR2 FQGNSA come from the germline V gene. The CDR3 is CASSFRVRNYGYTF.

The V gene is TRBV4-2, the J gene TRBJ1-4. Germline V lookup: CDR1 LGHNA, CDR2 YNFKEQ. This CDR3 contains 15 residues. CDR3: CASSQEQPTNEKLFF.

The gene calls are TRBV18 and TRBJ2-4. The CDR3 has 14 residues. CDR1 is KGHSH and CDR2 is LQKENI in the germline V gene. The CDR3 loop is CASSAELAKNIQYF.

The chain uses TRBV9 and TRBJ2-7; TCRdb's D call, TRBD1, is unchecked because there is no DNA. This CDR3 contains 14 residues. CDR1 SGDLS and CDR2 YYNGEE come from the germline V gene. This chain's CDR3 is CASSQQQGASEQYF. The full variable domain, its missing parts supplied by reference TRBV9 and TRBJ2-7, is DSGVTQTPKHLITATGQRVTLRCSPRSGDLSVYWYQQSLDQGLQFLIQYYNGEERAKGNILERFSAQQFPDLHSELNLSSLELGDSALYFCASSQQQGASEQYFGPGTRLTVT.

The CDR3 sequence is CASKWGGVTGELFF. The gene calls are TRBV5-6 and TRBJ2-2; checking the TCRdb D call of TRBD1 is not possible without DNA. Germline V gene lookup returns CDR1 SGHDT and CDR2 YYEEEE. The CDR3 has 14 residues.

CDR3 sequence reads: CASSIRDRGARTYNEQFF. The chain has TRBV19 and TRBJ2-1; the TCRdb D gene call, TRBD1, has no DNA to confirm it. The CDR3 totals 18 residues. Germline CDR1 is LNHDA and CDR2 is SQIVND (reference sequence).

The rearrangement uses TRBV20-1 and TRBJ2-1; TCRdb picks TRBD1, but there is no DNA to check that call. CDR1 is DFQATT and CDR2 is SNEGSKA in the germline V gene (reference sequence). CDR3 length: 18 residues. The CDR3 is CSARSLAGVFSSYNEQLF.

The rearrangement uses TRBV7-8 and TRBJ2-4; no DNA is available, so the TRBD1 call from TCRdb remains unchecked. The germline gives CDR1 SGHVS, CDR2 FQNEAQ. The CDR3 has 20 amino acids. The CDR3 here is CASSLAPRGREVVAKNIQYF.

The chain joins TRBV12-3 or TRBV12-4 to TRBJ1-2; without DNA, the TCRdb call of TRBD1 cannot be checked. The CDR3 has 13 residues. The CDR3 sequence: CASSSPGGYGYTF.

The V call is TRBV4-2, the J call TRBJ1-1; TCRdb's D gene call, TRBD1, goes unchecked for lack of DNA. The CDR3 is made up of 20 amino acids. Germline V gene data show CDR1 as LGHNA and CDR2 as YNFKEQ. CDR3 amino acids: CASSQGPGQAKTVGGTEAFF.

CDR3 protein: CASSLGGFETQYF. The gene calls are TRBV12-3 or TRBV12-4 and TRBJ2-5. CDR3 length equals 13 residues.

The rearrangement joins TRBV7-9 to TRBJ1-2; TCRdb's D call of TRBD1 is untestable without DNA. The CDR3 has 15 residues. CDR1 is SEHNR, CDR2 FQNEAQ, per germline (reference sequence). The CDR3 sequence is CASSSWGQGAHGYTF.

J is TRBJ1-5 and V is TRBV20-1. The CDR3 sequence is 11 residues long. Germline CDR1 and CDR2: DFQATT and SNEGSKA (reference sequence). CDR3 amino acids: CSARDNQPQHF.

The V call is TRBV7-6, the J call TRBJ2-7. CDR3 length: 14 residues. Germline CDR1 reads SGHVS; CDR2 reads FNYEAQ. CDR3 in amino acids: CASSLEAESYEQYF.

The chain combines TRBV5-4 with TRBJ2-7; TCRdb picks TRBD1, but there is no DNA to check that call. This CDR3 contains 15 residues. Germline CDR1 and CDR2: SGHNT and YYREEE (reference sequence). This CDR3 is CASSAAGGFYHEQYF.

The genes are TRBV18 and TRBJ2-5; TCRdb names TRBD2, which stays unverified in the absence of DNA. Germline lookup yields CDR1 KGHSH and CDR2 LQKENI. The CDR3 is made up of 14 amino acids. The CDR3: CASSPGRVQETQYF.